Following are 5 T cell receptor beta chains from one sample sequenced in a study of OX40 agonist ivuxolimab in advanced cancers. Method: immunoSEQ multiplex PCR; TCRdb's copy keeps in-frame clones and lacks some. The sample has roughly 40,000 clones; 86% are singletons. Sequenced here: CD4+ or CD8+ T cells sorted from blood, sampled in a trial of the OX40 agonist ivuxolimab. These receptor sequences come from an adult with an advanced solid tumor such as melanoma, head and neck, liver or kidney cancer.

This clone was found once. V gene TRBV6-1 combines with J gene TRBJ2-7; 7 bases agree with TRBD2. The CDR3 consists of 15 residues. V shed 5 bases, J shed 0 bases, and the junction held 7 bases outside the gene matches. CDR1 is MNHNS, CDR2 SASEGT, per germline. The CDR3: CASSPGGTFSYEQYF. CDR3 DNA: TGTGCCAGCAGTCCCGGGGGGACCTTCTCCTACGAGCAGTACTTC.

J is TRBJ2-1 and V is TRBV9; 14 bases agree with TRBD2. The germline V gene has CDR1 SGDLS and CDR2 YYNGEE. The CDR3 is 16 amino acids. Trimming at V came to 4 bases and at J to 7 bases, leaving 7 bases not matched to a gene. For the CDR3, the DNA is TGTGCCAGCAGCACCCCGACTAGCGGGGGGGTAAATGAGCAGTTCTTC. This sequence encodes CASSTPTSGGVNEQFF.

This chain connects TRBV10-3 to TRBJ1-3; a weak D match, TRBD1 (5 bases). With 3 bases removed from V and 9 bases from J, the gap between germline ends came to 18 bases. Germline values: CDR1 ENHRY, CDR2 SYGVKD. This CDR3 has 15 amino acids. This CDR3 is CAISDIRQGGSTIYF. CDR3 in DNA: TGTGCCATCAGTGACATAAGGCAGGGTGGTTCCACCATATATTTT.

The rearrangement uses TRBV15 and TRBJ2-7; D gene uncertain. Germline V lookup: CDR1 LNHNV, CDR2 YYDKDF (reference sequence). The CDR3 spans 13 residues. V was shortened by 1 base and J by 3 bases, with 7 bases between the two germline ends. This chain's CDR3 is CATSRGEDYEQYF. The CDR3 DNA is TGTGCCACCAGCAGAGGTGAGGACTACGAGCAGTACTTC. The variable domain in full, with the rest retrieved from reference TRBV15 and TRBJ2-7, is DAMVIQNPRYQVTQFGKPVTLSCSQTLNHNVMYWYQQKSSQAPKLLFHYYDKDFNNEADTPDNFQSRRPNTSFCFLDIRSPGLGDTAMYLCATSRGEDYEQYFGPGTRLTVT.

This chain links TRBV6-5 with TRBJ1-1; no clear D gene. Trimming stripped 10 bases from V and 1 base from J, with 13 bases between. Germline values: CDR1 MNHEY, CDR2 SVGAGI. The CDR3 runs to 13 residues. The CDR3: CATRFLGNTEAFF. The CDR3 region has the DNA TGTGCCACCCGATTTCTGGGGAACACTGAAGCTTTCTTT.